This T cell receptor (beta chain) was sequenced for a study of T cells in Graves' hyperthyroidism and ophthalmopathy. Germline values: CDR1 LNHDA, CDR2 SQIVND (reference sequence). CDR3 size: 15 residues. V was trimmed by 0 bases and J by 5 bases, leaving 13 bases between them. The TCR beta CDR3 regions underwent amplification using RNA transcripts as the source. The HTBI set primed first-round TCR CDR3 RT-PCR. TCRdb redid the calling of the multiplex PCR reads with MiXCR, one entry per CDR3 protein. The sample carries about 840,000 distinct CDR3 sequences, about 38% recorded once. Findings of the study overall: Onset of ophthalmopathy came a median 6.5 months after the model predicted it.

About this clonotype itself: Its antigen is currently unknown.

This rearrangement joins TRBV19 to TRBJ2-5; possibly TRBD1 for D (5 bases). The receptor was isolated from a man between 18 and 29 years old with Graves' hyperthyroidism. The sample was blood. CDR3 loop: CASSIEGARGETQYF. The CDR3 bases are TGTGCCAGTAGTATAGAAGGGGCTAGAGGCGAGACCCAGTACTTC. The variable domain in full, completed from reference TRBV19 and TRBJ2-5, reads DGGITQSPKYLFRKEGQNVTLSCEQNLNHDAMYWYRQDPGQGLRLIYYSQIVNDFQKGDIAEGYSVSREKKESFPLTVTSAQKNPTAFYLCASSIEGARGETQYFGPGTRLLVL.